A single T cell receptor beta chain is shown here with its context. TCRdb's copy holds only in-frame clones and misses some; the assay was immunoSEQ multiplex PCR. This sample has around 290,000 clones, with around nine tenths found just once. V lost 6 bases to trimming and J lost 5 bases; unmatched junction nucleotides: 7. The germline V gene has CDR1 MNHNY and CDR2 SVGAGI (reference sequence). The CDR3 has 14 residues. The record originates from a study of blood T cell repertoires in COVID-19. Study context: Material from acute and convalescent COVID-19 was sourced from the United States, Italy and Spain. In each case, the material was cDNA or gDNA derived from T cells, B-cell-depleted T cells, or PBMCs.

The sequence was obtained from a woman aged 25 to 39 who had recovered from COVID-19. The J gene is TRBJ2-7, the V gene TRBV6-6; 10 bases are shared with TRBD2. The specimen was PBMCs or T cells enriched from blood (not recorded which). CDR3 DNA sequence: TGTGCCAGCAGACCTCCGGGACTAGCGAACGAGCAGTACTTC. It is translated as CASRPPGLANEQYF.